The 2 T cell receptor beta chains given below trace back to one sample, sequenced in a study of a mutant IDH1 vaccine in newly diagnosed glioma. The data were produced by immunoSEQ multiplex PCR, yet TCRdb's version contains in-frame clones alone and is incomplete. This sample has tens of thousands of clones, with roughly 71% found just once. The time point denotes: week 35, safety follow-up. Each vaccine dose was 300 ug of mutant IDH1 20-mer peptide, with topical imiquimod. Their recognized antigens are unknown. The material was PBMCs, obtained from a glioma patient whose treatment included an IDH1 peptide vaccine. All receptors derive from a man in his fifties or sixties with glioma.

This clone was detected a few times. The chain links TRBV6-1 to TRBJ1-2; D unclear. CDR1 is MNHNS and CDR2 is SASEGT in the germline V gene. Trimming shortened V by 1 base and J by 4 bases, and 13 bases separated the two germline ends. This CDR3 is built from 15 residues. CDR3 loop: CASSEGVTRAYGYTF. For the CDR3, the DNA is TGTGCCAGCAGTGAAGGCGTGACCAGAGCCTATGGCTACACCTTC.

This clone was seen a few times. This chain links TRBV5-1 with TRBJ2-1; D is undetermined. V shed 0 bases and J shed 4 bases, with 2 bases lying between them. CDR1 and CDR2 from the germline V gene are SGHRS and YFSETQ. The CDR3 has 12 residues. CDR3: CASSLDYNEQFF. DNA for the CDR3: TGCGCCAGCAGCTTGGATTACAATGAGCAGTTCTTC.